The next 10 T cell receptor beta chains were all read from a single sample in a study of vaccination effects on CD4 cells after COVID-19. No antigen has been assigned to these receptors. The table came from immunoSEQ multiplex PCR; TCRdb's copy has only in-frame clones and leaves some out. The sample includes fewer than 55,000 clones, over 65% of them seen just once. With about ten days of culture completed, CD4+ T cells were isolated. PCR-confirmed SARS-CoV-2 infection occurred in the person between March and December 2020. As their vaccination, participants received two doses of either BNT162b2 or mRNA-1273. The sample consisted of CD4+ T cells from PBMCs cultured without peptide, taken after COVID-19 vaccination. All receptors derive from a human donor who had a prior SARS-CoV-2 infection.

The V and J genes are TRBV5-1 and TRBJ2-5, with TRBD1 matching 10 bases. V shed 6 bases, J shed 5 bases, and the junction held 4 bases outside the gene matches. Germline V gene sequence: CDR1 SGHRS, CDR2 YFSETQ. The CDR3 has 13 amino acids. The CDR3 nucleotides are TGCGCCAGCACCCGGACAGGGGGGGAGACCCAGTACTTC. Translated: CASTRTGGETQYF.

V and J are TRBV7-2 and TRBJ2-5; D is unclear. Germline values: CDR1 SGHTA, CDR2 FQGNSA. The CDR3 spans 12 residues. V gave up 5 bases and J gave up 4 bases, with 8 bases separating them. In DNA form, the CDR3 reads TGTGCCAGCAGCCAGACCAGAGAGACCCAGTACTTC. Amino acid sequence: CASSQTRETQYF. Together with reference TRBV7-2 and TRBJ2-5, the CDR3 gives the full variable domain: GAGVSQSPSNKVTEKGKDVELRCDPISGHTALYWYRQSLGQGLEFLIYFQGNSAPDKSGLPSDRFSAERTGGSVSTLTIQRTQQEDSAVYLCASSQTRETQYFGPGTRLLVL.

The chain uses TRBV3-1 (or the pseudogene TRBV3-2) and TRBJ2-1, with D possibly matching TRBD2 (7 bases). The V end was cut by 4 bases, the J end by 0 bases, with 16 bases between. CDR1 is LGHDT, CDR2 YNNKEL, per germline (reference sequence). The CDR3 contains 17 residues. The CDR3 region is CASSPDWGGHSYNEQFF. The CDR3 region has the DNA TGTGCCAGCAGCCCGGATTGGGGGGGGCACTCCTACAATGAGCAGTTCTTC.

V gene TRBV9 combines with J gene TRBJ2-1; D uncertain. Germline V lookup: CDR1 SGDLS, CDR2 YYNGEE. The CDR3 loop spans 16 amino acids. V lost 4 bases, J lost 0 bases, and 14 bases lay in between. The CDR3 spells CASSPQTEFSYNEQFF. The DNA of the CDR3 is TGTGCCAGCAGCCCGCAGACGGAATTCTCCTACAATGAGCAGTTCTTC.

This clone was seen just once. This chain joins TRBV15 and TRBJ2-7; D is uncertain. Trimming took off 0 bases at V and 4 bases at J, with 13 bases between the two ends. This CDR3 is 15 amino acids long. CDR1 LNHNV and CDR2 YYDKDF come from the germline V gene (reference sequence). CDR3 nucleotides: TGTGCCACCAGCAGAGATGTGAAGCGAAGGTACGAGCAGTACTTC. This codes for CATSRDVKRRYEQYF. Using reference TRBV15 and TRBJ2-7 for the parts outside the CDR3, the full variable domain is DAMVIQNPRYQVTQFGKPVTLSCSQTLNHNVMYWYQQKSSQAPKLLFHYYDKDFNNEADTPDNFQSRRPNTSFCFLDIRSPGLGDTAMYLCATSRDVKRRYEQYFGPGTRLTVT.

The genes are TRBV11-2 and TRBJ1-2; possible D gene TRBD1, 6 bases. The CDR3 is 15 amino acids. The germline gives CDR1 SGHAT, CDR2 FQNNGV. Trimming stripped 1 base from V and 2 bases from J, with 11 bases between. CDR3 residues: CASSLGGGTNYGYTF. The DNA for the CDR3 is TGTGCCAGCAGCTTAGGGGGGGGGACAAACTATGGCTACACCTTC.

The chain is built from TRBV6-1 and TRBJ1-4, with 10 bases matching TRBD1. Trimming took 3 bases from V and 5 from J; bases not matched to a gene: 6. From germline, CDR1 is MNHNS and CDR2 SASEGT. CDR3 length: 16 residues. The CDR3 is CASSDMGQGLNEKLFF. The CDR3 bases are TGTGCCAGCAGTGATATGGGACAGGGGTTGAATGAAAAACTGTTTTTT.

The J gene is TRBJ2-5, the V gene TRBV2; 7 positions match TRBD2. After removal of 8 bases from V and 2 bases from J, the junction contained 8 bases not matched to a gene. The CDR3 contains 14 residues. In germline, CDR1 is SNHLY, CDR2 FYNNEI. The CDR3 is CASSYSGQQETQYF. CDR3 nucleotides: TGTGCCAGCTCTTATAGCGGGCAACAAGAGACCCAGTACTTC.

This clone was detected a few times. Germline is not matched at one junction end, which may reflect a read error. J is TRBJ2-2 and V is TRBV14; no reliable D call. The germline gives CDR1 SGHDN, CDR2 FVKESK. The CDR3 has 15 residues. The CDR3 region has the DNA TGTGCCAGCAGCCAACGTCTGACGAACAGCGGGGAGCTGTTTTTT. It yields the protein CASSQRLTNSGELFF. The full variable domain, completed using reference TRBV14 and TRBJ2-2, is EAGVTQFPSHSVIEKGQTVTLRCDPISGHDNLYWYRRVMGKEIKFLLHFVKESKQDESGMPNNRFLAERTGGTYSTLKVQPAELEDSGVYFCASSQRLTNSGELFFGEGSRLTVL.

The gene calls are TRBV7-9 and TRBJ2-2, with TRBD1 matching over 11 bases. The V and J ends lost 5 bases and 4 bases, in that order; junction bases with no gene match: 6. The CDR3 spans 16 residues. In germline, CDR1 is SEHNR, CDR2 FQNEAQ (reference sequence). CDR3 sequence (DNA): TGTGCCAGCAGCCCACATGGGACAGGGGGCACCGGGGAGCTGTTTTTT. Translating it yields CASSPHGTGGTGELFF.